The clone carrying this TCR beta chain was detected only once. Its antigen is unknown. Germline V gives CDR1 SGDLS, CDR2 YYNGEE. The V gene lost 0 bases and the J gene lost 6 bases, with 15 bases spanning the gap. This CDR3 spans 15 amino acids. The data were obtained in a study of OX40 agonist ivuxolimab in advanced cancers. Whole-study context: Participants, 82.7% male, averaged roughly 60 years of age, ranging from roughly 23 to 80. Prior anti-PD-1, anti-PD-L1 or anti-CTLA-4 therapy did not bar entry, and around 39% had some.

Study-wide findings and caveats: Certain nonresponders additionally had low normalized T-cell clonal expansion. CD8+ T cells were the subset that, on average, had more expanded clones than CD4+.

Using immunoSEQ multiplex PCR, the repertoire was profiled, and TCRdb retains in-frame clones only, with some absent. Among 60,000 to 65,000 clones, 80% to 90% were seen once, and the ten largest hold more than 1.5%. The specimen was CD4+ or CD8+ T cells sorted from blood, collected in a trial of the OX40 agonist ivuxolimab. The chain carries TRBV9 and TRBJ1-1; D is undetermined. This receptor was identified in an adult with an advanced solid tumor such as melanoma, head and neck, liver or kidney cancer. The chain's CDR3 is CASSVGPRSGAEAFF. The CDR3 DNA is TGTGCCAGCAGCGTAGGACCCCGGAGCGGCGCTGAAGCTTTCTTT. The entire variable domain, with the rest obtained from reference TRBV9 and TRBJ1-1, is as follows: DSGVTQTPKHLITATGQRVTLRCSPRSGDLSVYWYQQSLDQGLQFLIQYYNGEERAKGNILERFSAQQFPDLHSELNLSSLELGDSALYFCASSVGPRSGAEAFFGQGTRLTVV.